These T cell receptor beta chains were read from a single sample in a study of blood T cell repertoires in COVID-19. TCRdb keeps only in-frame clones here, not all; method: immunoSEQ multiplex PCR. The repertoire includes 140,000 or so clones, 84% of them detected once, and approximately 1.6% sits in the top ten. The specimen was PBMCs or T cells enriched from blood (not recorded which). These receptor sequences come from a woman under 30 who had been exposed to COVID-19. Each CDR3 is given with its conserved first and last residue. D genes are given only for firm matches. Size values are once, few and many counts, or a class for expanded clones, and some rows have none.

d_call,v_call,j_call,clone_size,cdr3_aa,cdr3_nt
.,TRBV25-1,TRBJ1-3,once,CASRDSGFSGNTIYF,TGTGCCAGCAGGGACAGCGGATTCTCTGGAAACACCATATATTTT
TRBD1,TRBV5-1,TRBJ2-2,.,CASSLTGGRNTGELFF,TGCGCCAGCAGCTTGACAGGGGGAAGGAACACCGGGGAGCTGTTTTTT
TRBD2,TRBV6-5,TRBJ2-1,once,CASRGGTSGSDEQFF,TGTGCCAGCAGGGGAGGGACTAGCGGGAGCGATGAGCAGTTCTTC
.,TRBV20-1,TRBJ2-3,once,CSASNLPSGSTDTQYF,TGCAGTGCTAGTAACCTTCCCAGCGGGAGCACAGATACGCAGTATTTT
.,TRBV2,TRBJ1-6,.,CASNREGNSPLHF,TGTGCCAGCAACAGGGAGGGAAATTCACCCCTCCACTTT
.,TRBV5-5,TRBJ1-1,.,CASSLPGGTEAFF,TGTGCCAGCAGCTTGCCGGGGGGCACTGAAGCTTTCTTT
.,TRBV7-3,TRBJ2-7,.,CASSPGDSYEQYF,TGTGCCAGCAGCCCCGGGGACTCCTACGAGCAGTACTTC
.,TRBV7-6,TRBJ2-2,once,CASSLPLGLPANTGELFF,TGTGCCAGCAGCTTACCGCTGGGACTGCCCGCGAACACCGGGGAGCTGTTTTTT
.,TRBV5-1,TRBJ2-5,.,CASSLSWAQETQYF,TGCGCCAGCAGCTTGTCCTGGGCACAAGAGACCCAGTACTTC
.,TRBV6-5,TRBJ2-7,once,CASSYPSGTEEF,TGTGCCAGCAGTTACCCATCCGGGACTGAAGAATTC
TRBD2,TRBV27,TRBJ2-1,once,CASSLLAGSGRDEQFF,TGTGCCAGCAGTTTACTAGCGGGATCGGGGCGGGATGAGCAGTTCTTC
TRBD2,TRBV6-6,TRBJ2-7,.,CASSYGGTSSSYEQYF,TGTGCCAGCAGTTACGGGGGGACTAGCTCCTCCTACGAGCAGTACTTC
.,TRBV6-5,TRBJ1-1,.,CASSYGAGLTEAFF,TGTGCCAGCAGTTACGGGGCAGGGTTGACTGAAGCTTTCTTT
TRBD1,TRBV5-1,TRBJ2-7,.,CASSSGTGGYEQYF,TGCGCCAGCAGCTCCGGGACAGGGGGCTACGAGCAGTACTTC
.,TRBV16,TRBJ1-2,.,CASSPGGGYGYTF,TGTGCCAGCAGCCCCGGGGGTGGCTATGGCTACACCTTC
TRBD1,TRBV30,TRBJ2-2,.,CAWSWTGVVSGELFF,TGTGCCTGGAGTTGGACAGGGGTCGTATCCGGGGAGCTGTTTTTT
TRBD2,TRBV7-8,TRBJ2-1,.,CASSLNPSVTSGRVEQFF,TGTGCCAGCAGCTTAAACCCCAGTGTGACTAGCGGGAGGGTTGAGCAGTTCTTC
.,TRBV28,TRBJ1-4,few,CASSPHRGLANEKLFF,TGTGCCAGCAGTCCGCATAGGGGTTTAGCTAATGAAAAACTGTTTTTT
TRBD2,TRBV3-1/TRBV3-2,TRBJ2-7,.,CASSIHSGSSYEQYF,TGTGCCAGCAGTATTCATAGCGGGAGCTCCTACGAGCAGTACTTC
.,TRBV6-2/TRBV6-3,TRBJ1-1,.,CASSRDRPILNTEAFF,TGTGCCAGCAGCCGCGACAGACCGATATTGAACACTGAAGCTTTCTTT
.,TRBV9,TRBJ2-5,.,CASSVGVEETQYF,TGTGCCAGCAGCGTAGGGGTGGAGGAGACCCAGTACTTC
TRBD1,TRBV2,TRBJ1-1,.,CASSGQGNTEAFF,TGTGCCAGCAGCGGACAGGGTAACACTGAAGCTTTCTTT
TRBD1,TRBV5-1,TRBJ1-2,.,CASSPGTGQHFYGYTF,TGCGCCAGCAGCCCGGGGACAGGTCAACATTTCTATGGCTACACCTTC
TRBD2,TRBV4-1,TRBJ2-5,.,CASSQEFPSGRLETQYF,TGCGCCAGCAGCCAAGAGTTTCCTAGCGGGAGGCTAGAGACCCAGTACTTC
.,TRBV6-5,TRBJ2-2,.,CASSPDLGELFF,TGTGCCAGCAGCCCAGATCTCGGGGAGCTGTTTTTT
TRBD2,TRBV7-3,TRBJ2-1,.,CASSLKPQREPPEQFF,TGTGCCAGCAGCTTAAAGCCCCAGCGGGAGCCCCCTGAGCAGTTCTTC
.,TRBV3-1/TRBV3-2,TRBJ2-5,.,CASSQQRTTQETQYF,TGTGCCAGCAGCCAACAGCGGACCACCCAAGAGACCCAGTACTTC
TRBD1,TRBV9,TRBJ1-1,.,CASSPRGGGTGYTEAFF,TGTGCCAGCAGCCCGCGAGGGGGGGGGACAGGGTACACTGAAGCTTTCTTT